This is a list of T cell receptor beta chains from one sample in a study of blood T cell repertoires in COVID-19. The method was immunoSEQ multiplex PCR; TCRdb's version includes in-frame clones alone and lacks a portion of them. The data contain about 49,000 clones, 81% of them singletons. The sample taken for sequencing was peripheral blood. Every receptor here comes from a woman over 75 with COVID-19, enrolled during active disease. Both conserved end residues are part of each CDR3. The order of the fields is D gene, J gene, V gene, CDR3 length, clone size, CDR3 protein, CDR3 DNA. D genes are given only for firm matches. Size is stated for part of the rows, as once, few or many counts, or as a class when the clone is expanded.

D: TRBD2
J: TRBJ2-1
V: TRBV27
length: 15
size: -
CDR3: CASSSGLAGSYEQFF
DNA: TGTGCCAGCAGCTCGGGACTAGCGGGCTCCTATGAGCAGTTCTTC

D: -
J: TRBJ2-3
V: TRBV29-1
length: 16
size: -
CDR3: CSVEWSDSPFTDTQYF
DNA: TGCAGCGTTGAATGGAGTGACTCTCCTTTCACAGATACGCAGTATTTT

D: -
J: TRBJ1-5
V: TRBV5-6
length: 16
size: -
CDR3: CASSLYPDHGDQPQHF
DNA: TGTGCCAGCAGTTTATACCCAGACCACGGGGATCAGCCCCAGCATTTT

D: TRBD1
J: TRBJ1-5
V: TRBV11-3
length: 17
size: -
CDR3: CASSRRTRQGACQPQHF
DNA: TGTGCCAGCAGCCGGCGGACCAGACAGGGTGCTTGTCAGCCCCAGCATTTT

D: TRBD1
J: TRBJ1-2
V: TRBV4-1
length: 14
size: few
CDR3: CASSLRTGDYGYTF
DNA: TGCGCCAGCAGCCTTCGGACAGGGGACTATGGCTACACCTTC

D: TRBD2
J: TRBJ2-7
V: TRBV7-3
length: 15
size: -
CDR3: CASSLRLAGRYEQYF
DNA: TGTGCCAGCAGCTTACGACTAGCGGGCCGTTACGAGCAGTACTTC

D: -
J: TRBJ1-2
V: TRBV30
length: 13
size: -
CDR3: CAWSGTYGSGYTF
DNA: TGTGCCTGGAGTGGCACTTACGGGTCTGGCTACACCTTC

D: -
J: TRBJ1-2
V: TRBV3-1/TRBV3-2
length: 15
size: -
CDR3: CASSQRSGGNYGYTF
DNA: TGTGCCAGCAGCCAAAGATCGGGGGGTAACTATGGCTACACCTTC

D: -
J: TRBJ2-7
V: TRBV18
length: 15
size: -
CDR3: CASSPPAAAVHEQYF
DNA: TGTGCCAGCTCACCACCAGCGGCGGCGGTCCACGAGCAGTACTTC

D: -
J: TRBJ2-7
V: TRBV5-4
length: 14
size: -
CDR3: CASSFGFSAYEQYF
DNA: TGTGCCAGCAGCTTCGGTTTTAGCGCCTACGAGCAGTACTTC

D: TRBD2
J: TRBJ2-7
V: TRBV5-5
length: 17
size: medium-sized
CDR3: CASSPTSGRALVVEQYF
DNA: TGTGCCAGCAGCCCGACTAGCGGGAGGGCCTTGGTTGTCGAGCAGTACTTC

D: -
J: TRBJ1-2
V: TRBV25-1
length: 16
size: -
CDR3: CASSEQGHYKFSGYTF
DNA: TGTGCCAGCAGTGAACAGGGCCACTATAAGTTTTCTGGCTACACCTTC

D: -
J: TRBJ2-5
V: TRBV11-2
length: 14
size: -
CDR3: CASSPTLGAETQYF
DNA: TGTGCCAGCAGCCCGACGTTGGGCGCAGAGACCCAGTACTTC

D: TRBD2
J: TRBJ2-7
V: TRBV6-1
length: 16
size: -
CDR3: CASSETVAGETYEQYF
DNA: TGTGCCAGCAGTGAAACGGTAGCGGGAGAGACCTACGAGCAGTACTTC

D: TRBD1
J: TRBJ2-5
V: TRBV2
length: 18
size: -
CDR3: CASSEVRTGFDRSETQYF
DNA: TGTGCCAGCAGTGAAGTGAGGACAGGGTTTGATCGGTCTGAGACCCAGTACTTC

D: -
J: TRBJ1-6
V: TRBV27
length: 16
size: -
CDR3: CASSFMRGSGNSPLHF
DNA: TGTGCCAGCAGTTTTATGAGGGGGTCGGGTAATTCACCCCTCCACTTT

D: TRBD1
J: TRBJ2-3
V: TRBV3-1/TRBV3-2
length: 11
size: -
CDR3: CASSQGQGLGF
DNA: TGTGCCAGCAGCCAAGGACAGGGGTTAGGTTTT

D: TRBD1
J: TRBJ2-7
V: TRBV30
length: 13
size: -
CDR3: CAWDKTGLGVQYF
DNA: TGTGCCTGGGATAAGACAGGGTTAGGTGTGCAGTACTTC

D: TRBD1
J: TRBJ2-1
V: TRBV24-1
length: 14
size: -
CDR3: CATSDPPPGGEQFF
DNA: TGTGCCACCAGTGATCCCCCCCCAGGGGGTGAGCAGTTCTTC

D: -
J: TRBJ2-2
V: TRBV7-8
length: 16
size: -
CDR3: CASSLVAGGNTGELFF
DNA: TGTGCCAGCAGCTTAGTCGCAGGAGGAAACACCGGGGAGCTGTTTTTT

D: -
J: TRBJ1-5
V: TRBV2
length: 12
size: -
CDR3: CASERDGQPQHF
DNA: TGTGCCAGTGAGAGGGATGGACAGCCCCAGCATTTT

D: -
J: TRBJ1-1
V: TRBV6-2/TRBV6-3
length: 12
size: -
CDR3: CASSYPEVEAFF
DNA: TGTGCCAGCAGTTACCCCGAGGTAGAAGCTTTCTTT

D: TRBD2
J: TRBJ2-1
V: TRBV6-5
length: 14
size: medium-sized
CDR3: CASSYSSPSGGQFF
DNA: TGTGCCAGCAGTTACTCGAGTCCTTCGGGAGGGCAGTTCTTC

D: -
J: TRBJ2-3
V: TRBV19
length: 14
size: -
CDR3: CASSTGGGADTQYF
DNA: TGTGCCAGTAGCACCGGAGGGGGCGCAGATACGCAGTATTTT

D: -
J: TRBJ1-5
V: TRBV6-1
length: 13
size: -
CDR3: CASSEQGDGAQHF
DNA: TGTGCCAGCAGTGAACAAGGGGATGGGGCCCAGCATTTT

D: TRBD1
J: TRBJ2-6
V: TRBV3-1/TRBV3-2
length: 19
size: -
CDR3: CASSQGGTGGLSGANVLTF
DNA: TGTGCCAGCAGCCAAGGAGGGACAGGGGGCTTATCTGGGGCCAACGTCCTGACTTTC

D: -
J: TRBJ1-5
V: TRBV30
length: 13
size: -
CDR3: CAWNRDSNQPQHF
DNA: TGTGCCTGGAACAGGGACAGCAATCAGCCCCAGCATTTT

D: TRBD2
J: TRBJ2-3
V: TRBV6-1
length: 16
size: few
CDR3: CASSGYLAASTDTQYF
DNA: TGTGCCAGCAGTGGTTATCTAGCGGCTAGCACAGATACGCAGTATTTT

D: -
J: TRBJ2-3
V: TRBV6-1
length: 14
size: -
CDR3: CASTGRLGPNTQYF
DNA: TGTGCCAGCACCGGACGATTGGGGCCTAATACGCAGTATTTT

D: -
J: TRBJ1-2
V: TRBV5-1
length: 13
size: once
CDR3: CASSSVSNYGYTF
DNA: TGCGCCAGCAGCTCCGTTTCCAACTATGGCTACACCTTC

D: -
J: TRBJ2-7
V: TRBV7-6
length: 11
size: -
CDR3: CASSLDPGQYF
DNA: TGTGCCAGCAGCTTAGACCCAGGGCAGTACTTC

D: -
J: TRBJ2-7
V: TRBV9
length: 15
size: once
CDR3: CASSASGVQTYEQYF
DNA: TGTGCCAGCAGCGCATCGGGGGTTCAGACCTACGAGCAGTACTTC

D: -
J: TRBJ2-6
V: TRBV7-8
length: 19
size: -
CDR3: CASSLASSGGVSGANVLTF
DNA: TGTGCCAGCAGCTTAGCCTCGTCTGGCGGGGTCTCTGGGGCCAACGTCCTGACTTTC

D: -
J: TRBJ1-1
V: TRBV5-1
length: 14
size: -
CDR3: CASSLLQGNTEAFF
DNA: TGCGCCAGCAGCTTGCTACAGGGGAACACTGAAGCTTTCTTT

D: TRBD2
J: TRBJ2-1
V: TRBV10-1
length: 14
size: -
CDR3: CASLKKRGNNEQFF
DNA: TGCGCCAGCCTGAAAAAGCGGGGAAACAATGAGCAGTTCTTC

D: -
J: TRBJ2-7
V: TRBV28
length: 13
size: -
CDR3: CASSLGGQPQQYF
DNA: TGTGCCAGCAGCCTGGGGGGACAGCCTCAGCAGTACTTC

D: TRBD2
J: TRBJ2-1
V: TRBV24-1
length: 16
size: -
CDR3: CATSDPSGGVFDEQFF
DNA: TGTGCCACCAGTGATCCTAGCGGAGGGGTCTTTGATGAGCAGTTCTTC

D: TRBD1
J: TRBJ1-3
V: TRBV30
length: 15
size: -
CDR3: CAWTAGQGNRNTIYF
DNA: TGTGCCTGGACCGCCGGACAGGGGAATAGAAACACCATATATTTT

D: TRBD1
J: TRBJ1-2
V: TRBV28
length: 13
size: once
CDR3: CASTTGQGYGYTF
DNA: TGTGCCAGCACTACGGGACAGGGGTATGGCTACACCTTC

D: -
J: TRBJ2-1
V: TRBV4-1
length: 13
size: -
CDR3: CASSQGLAAEQFF
DNA: TGCGCCAGCAGCCAAGGGCTAGCCGCTGAGCAGTTCTTC

D: TRBD2
J: TRBJ2-7
V: TRBV28
length: 13
size: -
CDR3: CASSIGLAYEQYF
DNA: TGTGCCAGCAGTATCGGACTAGCGTACGAGCAGTACTTC

D: -
J: TRBJ1-2
V: TRBV2
length: 12
size: few
CDR3: CASSEEVRRLTF
DNA: TGTGCCAGCAGTGAAGAGGTCCGGCGACTAACCTTC

D: TRBD2
J: TRBJ2-1
V: TRBV2
length: 15
size: -
CDR3: CASSEQAGGLNEQFF
DNA: TGTGCCAGCAGTGAGCAAGCGGGAGGGCTGAATGAGCAGTTCTTC

D: -
J: TRBJ2-2
V: TRBV27
length: 13
size: -
CDR3: CASSFLNTGELFF
DNA: TGTGCCAGCAGTTTCCTGAACACCGGGGAGCTGTTTTTT

D: TRBD2
J: TRBJ2-7
V: TRBV27
length: 14
size: -
CDR3: CASSLSGKPYEQYF
DNA: TGTGCCAGCAGTCTCAGCGGGAAGCCCTACGAGCAGTACTTC

D: TRBD1
J: TRBJ1-2
V: TRBV7-9
length: 15
size: -
CDR3: CASSASGDRQGGYTF
DNA: TGTGCCAGCAGCGCCTCCGGGGACAGGCAGGGAGGCTACACCTTC

D: -
J: TRBJ2-2
V: TRBV7-6
length: 17
size: few
CDR3: CASSLTRPSGDTGELFF
DNA: TGTGCCAGCAGCTTAACTAGGCCCTCCGGGGACACCGGGGAGCTGTTTTTT

D: -
J: TRBJ1-5
V: TRBV6-5
length: 13
size: -
CDR3: CASSYFGGQPQHF
DNA: TGTGCCAGCAGTTATTTCGGCGGTCAGCCCCAGCATTTT

D: -
J: TRBJ2-3
V: TRBV5-1
length: 13
size: -
CDR3: CASSFLPGDTQYF
DNA: TGCGCCAGCAGCTTTTTACCCGGGGATACGCAGTATTTT